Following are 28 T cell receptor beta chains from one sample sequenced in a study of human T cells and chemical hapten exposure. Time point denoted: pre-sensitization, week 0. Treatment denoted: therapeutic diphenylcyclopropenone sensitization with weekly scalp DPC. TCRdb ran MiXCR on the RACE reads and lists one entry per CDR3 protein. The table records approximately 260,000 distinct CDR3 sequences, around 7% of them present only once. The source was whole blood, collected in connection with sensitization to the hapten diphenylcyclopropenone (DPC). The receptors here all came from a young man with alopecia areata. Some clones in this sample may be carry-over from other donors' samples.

The CDR3 coding sequence is TGTGCCAGCACCCCCGTGGGTAGGCAGAACACCGGGGAGCTGTTTTTT. Its translation: CASTPVGRQNTGELFF. The V and J genes are TRBV6-5 and TRBJ2-2; D is ambiguous. The CDR3 spans 16 residues. V lost 7 bases to trimming and J lost 1 base, with 16 bases between them. The germline V gene encodes CDR1 MNHEY and CDR2 SVGAGI.

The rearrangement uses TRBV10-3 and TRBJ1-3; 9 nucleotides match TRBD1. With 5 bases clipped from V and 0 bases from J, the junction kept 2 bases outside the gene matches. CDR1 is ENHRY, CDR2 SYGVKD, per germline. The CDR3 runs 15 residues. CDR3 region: CAISSTGGSGNTIYF. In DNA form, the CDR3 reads TGTGCCATCAGTTCGACAGGGGGCTCTGGAAACACCATATATTTT.

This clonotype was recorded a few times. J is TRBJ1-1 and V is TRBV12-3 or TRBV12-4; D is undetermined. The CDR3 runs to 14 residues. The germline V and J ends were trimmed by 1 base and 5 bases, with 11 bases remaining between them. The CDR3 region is CASSLGIGRTEAFF. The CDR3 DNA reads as TGTGCCAGCAGTTTAGGTATAGGGCGAACTGAAGCTTTCTTT.

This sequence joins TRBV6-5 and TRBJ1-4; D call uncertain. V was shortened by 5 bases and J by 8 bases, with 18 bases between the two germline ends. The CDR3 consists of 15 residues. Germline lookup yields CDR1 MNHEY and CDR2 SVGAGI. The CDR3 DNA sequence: TGTGCCAGCAGTGCTGGAGCAGGCCCGGGCGAAAAACTGTTTTTT. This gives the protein CASSAGAGPGEKLFF.

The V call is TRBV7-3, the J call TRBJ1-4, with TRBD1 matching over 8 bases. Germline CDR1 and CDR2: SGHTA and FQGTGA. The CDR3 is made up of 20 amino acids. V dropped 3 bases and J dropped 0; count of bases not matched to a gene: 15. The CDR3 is CASSFFLPPDRGATNEKLFF. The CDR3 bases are TGTGCCAGCAGCTTTTTCCTCCCCCCCGACAGGGGCGCAACTAATGAAAAACTGTTTTTT.

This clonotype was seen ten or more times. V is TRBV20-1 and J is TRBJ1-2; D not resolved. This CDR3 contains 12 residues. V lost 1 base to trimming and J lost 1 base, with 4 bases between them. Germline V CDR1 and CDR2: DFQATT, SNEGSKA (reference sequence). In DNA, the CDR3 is TGCAGTGCTAGAGTCAGTAACTATGGCTACACCTTC. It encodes CSARVSNYGYTF.

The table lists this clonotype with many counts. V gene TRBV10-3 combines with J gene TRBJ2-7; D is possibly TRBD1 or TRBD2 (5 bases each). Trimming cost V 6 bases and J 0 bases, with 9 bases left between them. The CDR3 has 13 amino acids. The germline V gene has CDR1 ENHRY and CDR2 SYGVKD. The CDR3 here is CAISGDHSYEQYF. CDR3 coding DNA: TGTGCCATCAGCGGGGACCACTCCTACGAGCAGTACTTC.

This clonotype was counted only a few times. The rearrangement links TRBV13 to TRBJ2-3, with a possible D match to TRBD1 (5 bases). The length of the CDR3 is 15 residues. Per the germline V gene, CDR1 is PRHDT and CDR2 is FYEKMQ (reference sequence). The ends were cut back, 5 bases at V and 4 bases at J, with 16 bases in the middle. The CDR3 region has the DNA TGTGCCAGCAGCCCCCAGGGCTATTTGGCAGATACGCAGTATTTT. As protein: CASSPQGYLADTQYF.

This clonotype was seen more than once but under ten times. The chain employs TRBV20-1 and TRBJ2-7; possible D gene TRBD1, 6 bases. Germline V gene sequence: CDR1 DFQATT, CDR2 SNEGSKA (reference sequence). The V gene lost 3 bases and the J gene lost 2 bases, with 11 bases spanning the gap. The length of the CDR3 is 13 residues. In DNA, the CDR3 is TGCAGTGCTAGCCCGACAGGAACCTACGAGCAGTACTTC. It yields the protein CSASPTGTYEQYF.

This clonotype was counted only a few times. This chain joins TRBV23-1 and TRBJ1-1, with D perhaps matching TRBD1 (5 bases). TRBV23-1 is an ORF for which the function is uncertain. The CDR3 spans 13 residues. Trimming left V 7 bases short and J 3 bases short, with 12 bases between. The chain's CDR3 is CASIPIRDTEAFF. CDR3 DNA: TGCGCCAGCATTCCCATCAGGGACACTGAAGCTTTCTTT.

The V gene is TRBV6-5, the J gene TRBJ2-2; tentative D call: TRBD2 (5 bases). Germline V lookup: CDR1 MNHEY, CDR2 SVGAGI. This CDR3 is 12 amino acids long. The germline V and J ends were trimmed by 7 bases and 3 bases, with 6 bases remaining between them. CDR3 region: CASTGDTGELFF. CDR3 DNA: TGTGCCAGCACCGGGGACACCGGGGAGCTGTTTTTT.

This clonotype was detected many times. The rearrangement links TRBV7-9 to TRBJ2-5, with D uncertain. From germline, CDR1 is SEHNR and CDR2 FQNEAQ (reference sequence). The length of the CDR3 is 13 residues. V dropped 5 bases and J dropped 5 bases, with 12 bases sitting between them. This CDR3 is CASSPPGSETQYF. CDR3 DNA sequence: TGTGCCAGCAGCCCCCCCGGCTCGGAGACCCAGTACTTC. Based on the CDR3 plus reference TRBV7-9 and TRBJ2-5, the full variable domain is DTGVSQNPRHKITKRGQNVTFRCDPISEHNRLYWYRQTLGQGPEFLTYFQNEAQLEKSRLLSDRFSAERPKGSFSTLEIQRTEQGDSAMYLCASSPPGSETQYFGPGTRLLVL.

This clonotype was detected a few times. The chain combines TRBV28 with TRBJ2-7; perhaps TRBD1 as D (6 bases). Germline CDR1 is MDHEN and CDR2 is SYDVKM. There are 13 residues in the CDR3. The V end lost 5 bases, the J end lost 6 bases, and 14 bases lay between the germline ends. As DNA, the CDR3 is TGTGCCAGCAGTCCCGGTAGGGGGTCCGAGCAGTACTTC. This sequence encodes CASSPGRGSEQYF.

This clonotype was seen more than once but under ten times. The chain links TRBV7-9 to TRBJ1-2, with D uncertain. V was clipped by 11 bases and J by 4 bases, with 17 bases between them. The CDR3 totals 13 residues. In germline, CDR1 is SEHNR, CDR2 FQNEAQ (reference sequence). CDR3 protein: CAGSSWNTYGYTF. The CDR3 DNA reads TGTGCCGGATCCTCGTGGAATACCTATGGCTACACCTTC. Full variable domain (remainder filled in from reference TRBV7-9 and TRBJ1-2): DTGVSQNPRHKITKRGQNVTFRCDPISEHNRLYWYRQTLGQGPEFLTYFQNEAQLEKSRLLSDRFSAERPKGSFSTLEIQRTEQGDSAMYLCAGSSWNTYGYTFGSGTRLTVV.

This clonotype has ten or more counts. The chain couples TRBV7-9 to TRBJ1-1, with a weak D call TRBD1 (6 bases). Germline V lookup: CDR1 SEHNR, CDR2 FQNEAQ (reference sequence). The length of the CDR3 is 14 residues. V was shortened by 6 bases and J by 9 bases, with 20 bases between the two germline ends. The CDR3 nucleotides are TGTGCCAGCAGGATCGAGACAGGCATATTCAAAGCTTTCTTT. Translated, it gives CASRIETGIFKAFF. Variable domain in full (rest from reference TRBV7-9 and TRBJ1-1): DTGVSQNPRHKITKRGQNVTFRCDPISEHNRLYWYRQTLGQGPEFLTYFQNEAQLEKSRLLSDRFSAERPKGSFSTLEIQRTEQGDSAMYLCASRIETGIFKAFFGQGTRLTVV.

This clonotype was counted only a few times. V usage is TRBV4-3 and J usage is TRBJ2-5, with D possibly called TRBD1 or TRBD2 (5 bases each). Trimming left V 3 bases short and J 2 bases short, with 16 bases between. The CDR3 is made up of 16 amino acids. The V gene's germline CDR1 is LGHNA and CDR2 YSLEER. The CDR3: CASSQGPGGSQETQYF. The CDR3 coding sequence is TGCGCCAGCAGCCAGGGACCAGGAGGTAGTCAAGAGACCCAGTACTTC.

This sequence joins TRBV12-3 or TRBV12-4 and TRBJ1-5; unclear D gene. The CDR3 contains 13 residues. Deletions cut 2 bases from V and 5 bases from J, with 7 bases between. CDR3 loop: CASSLPNYQPQHF. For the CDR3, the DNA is TGTGCCAGCAGTTTACCGAACTATCAGCCCCAGCATTTT.

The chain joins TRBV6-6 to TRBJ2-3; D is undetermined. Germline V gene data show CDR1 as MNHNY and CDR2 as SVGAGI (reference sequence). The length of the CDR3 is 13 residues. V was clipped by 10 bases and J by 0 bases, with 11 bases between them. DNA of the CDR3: TGTGCCATCCGTGAGTGGAGCACAGATACGCAGTATTTT. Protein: CAIREWSTDTQYF.

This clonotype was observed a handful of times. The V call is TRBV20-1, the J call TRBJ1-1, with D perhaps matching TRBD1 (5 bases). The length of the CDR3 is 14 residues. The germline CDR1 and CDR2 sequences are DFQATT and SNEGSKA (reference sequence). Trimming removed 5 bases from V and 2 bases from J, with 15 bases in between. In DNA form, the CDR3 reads TGCAGTGCTCGGGTCCGAGGGGTTAACACTGAAGCTTTCTTT. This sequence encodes CSARVRGVNTEAFF.

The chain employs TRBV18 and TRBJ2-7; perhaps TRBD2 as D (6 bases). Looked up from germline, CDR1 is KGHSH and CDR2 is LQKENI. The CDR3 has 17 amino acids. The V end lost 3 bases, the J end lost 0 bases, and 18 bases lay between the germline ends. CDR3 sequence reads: CASSPAPGVFYSYEQYF. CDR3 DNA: TGTGCCAGCTCACCTGCCCCGGGGGTATTTTACTCCTACGAGCAGTACTTC.

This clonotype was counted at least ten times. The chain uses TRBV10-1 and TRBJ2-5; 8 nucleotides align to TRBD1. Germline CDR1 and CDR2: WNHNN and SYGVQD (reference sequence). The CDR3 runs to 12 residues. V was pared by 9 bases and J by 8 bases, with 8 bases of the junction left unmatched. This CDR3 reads CASGETGDTQYF. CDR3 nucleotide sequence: TGCGCCAGTGGGGAGACAGGGGACACCCAGTACTTC.

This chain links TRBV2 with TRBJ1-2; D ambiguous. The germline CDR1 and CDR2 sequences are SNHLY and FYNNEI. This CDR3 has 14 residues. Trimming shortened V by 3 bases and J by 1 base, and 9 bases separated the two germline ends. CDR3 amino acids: CASSDRRNNYGYTF. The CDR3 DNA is TGTGCCAGCAGTGACCGCAGAAATAACTATGGCTACACCTTC.

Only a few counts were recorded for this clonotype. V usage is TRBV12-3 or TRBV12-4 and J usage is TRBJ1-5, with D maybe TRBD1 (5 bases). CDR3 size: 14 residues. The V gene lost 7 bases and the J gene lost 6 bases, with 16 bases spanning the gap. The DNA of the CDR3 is TGTGCCAGCACGCTGTGGGGCTCGGGTCAGCCCCAGCATTTT. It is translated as CASTLWGSGQPQHF.

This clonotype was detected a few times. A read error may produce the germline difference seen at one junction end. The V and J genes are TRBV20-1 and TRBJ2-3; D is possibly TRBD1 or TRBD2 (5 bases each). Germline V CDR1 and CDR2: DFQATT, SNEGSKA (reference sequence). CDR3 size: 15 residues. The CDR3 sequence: CSARDNFGASHTQYF. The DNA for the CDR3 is TGCAGTGCCAGAGACAACTTCGGGGCAAGCCACACGCAGTATTTT.

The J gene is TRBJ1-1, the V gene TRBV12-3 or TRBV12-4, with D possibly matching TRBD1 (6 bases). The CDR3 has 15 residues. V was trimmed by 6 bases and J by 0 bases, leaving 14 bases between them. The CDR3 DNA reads TGTGCCAGCAGCCCCCAGACAGGTATGAACACTGAAGCTTTCTTT. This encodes CASSPQTGMNTEAFF.

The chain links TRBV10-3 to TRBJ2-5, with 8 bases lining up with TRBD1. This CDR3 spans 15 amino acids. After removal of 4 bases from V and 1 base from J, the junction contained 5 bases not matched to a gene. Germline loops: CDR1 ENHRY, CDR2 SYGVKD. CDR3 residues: CAISVGDRRQETQYF. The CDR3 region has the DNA TGTGCCATCAGTGTTGGGGACAGGCGCCAAGAGACCCAGTACTTC.

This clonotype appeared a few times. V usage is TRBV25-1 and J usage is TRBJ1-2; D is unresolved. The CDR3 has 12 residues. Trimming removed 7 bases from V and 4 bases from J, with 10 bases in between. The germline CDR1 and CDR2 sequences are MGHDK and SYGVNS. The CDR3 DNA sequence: TGTGCCAGCACCGACACTGGCTATGGCTACACCTTC. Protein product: CASTDTGYGYTF.

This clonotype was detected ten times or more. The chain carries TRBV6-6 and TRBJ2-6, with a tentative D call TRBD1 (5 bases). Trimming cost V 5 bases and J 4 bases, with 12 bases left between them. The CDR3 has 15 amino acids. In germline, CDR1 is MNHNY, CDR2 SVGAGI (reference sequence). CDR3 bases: TGTGCCAGCAGTCAACAGGTTTCCGGGGCCAACGTCCTGACTTTC. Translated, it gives CASSQQVSGANVLTF.